Shown below are 8 T cell receptor beta chains from a single sample sequenced in a study of T cell responses to AZD1222 COVID-19 vaccine. Profiled with immunoSEQ multiplex PCR; TCRdb holds only in-frame clones, not every one. The sample comprises roughly 130,000 clones, about 86% of which are singletons, and 12% rests with the top ten. This material consisted of peripheral blood, taken on day 0 of AZD1222 vaccination. Receptor source: an adult in good health.

The chain combines TRBV28 with TRBJ1-1, with a tentative D call TRBD1 (5 bases). Germline V gene lookup returns CDR1 MDHEN and CDR2 SYDVKM. There are 13 residues in the CDR3. V lost 10 bases, J lost 0 bases, and 12 bases lay in between. CDR3 loop: CAMEDRLNTEAFF. CDR3 nucleotide sequence: TGTGCCATGGAAGACAGACTGAACACTGAAGCTTTCTTT.

The V call is TRBV4-3, the J call TRBJ1-2; perhaps TRBD1 as D (5 bases). V was pared by 0 bases and J by 6 bases, with 14 bases between. The CDR3 sequence is 15 residues long. Germline CDR1 and CDR2: LGHNA and YSLEER. The CDR3 region is CASSQDLRDVDGYTF. CDR3 in DNA: TGCGCCAGCAGCCAAGATCTTCGGGACGTAGATGGCTACACCTTC.

The chain uses TRBV6-1 and TRBJ1-1; possible D gene TRBD1, 5 bases. Trimming took off 0 bases at V and 0 bases at J, with 5 bases between the two ends. CDR1 is MNHNS, CDR2 SASEGT, per germline. The CDR3 spans 14 residues. CDR3 sequence reads: CASSEATVNTEAFF. CDR3 nucleotides: TGTGCCAGCAGTGAAGCGACAGTGAACACTGAAGCTTTCTTT.

This chain uses TRBV3-1 (or the pseudogene TRBV3-2) with TRBJ1-2; D is possibly TRBD1 (6 bases). The CDR3 has 14 amino acids. The V gene lost 1 base and the J gene lost 0 bases, with 6 bases spanning the gap. The germline CDR1 and CDR2 sequences are LGHDT and YNNKEL (reference sequence). CDR3 region: CASSQGQANYGYTF. In DNA, the CDR3 is TGTGCCAGCAGCCAAGGACAGGCTAACTATGGCTACACCTTC.

V gene TRBV3-1 (or the pseudogene TRBV3-2) combines with J gene TRBJ2-1, with TRBD2 matching 8 bases. CDR3 length: 17 amino acids. Germline CDR1 reads LGHDT; CDR2 reads YNNKEL (reference sequence). V shed 1 base and J 6 bases; nucleotides not matched to a gene: 11. CDR3 bases: TGTGCCAGCAGCCAAGCGGGAGCGGGAGAGCGTCGCAATGAGCAGTTCTTC. It specifies CASSQAGAGERRNEQFF.

This chain uses TRBV2 with TRBJ1-2, with D hard to call. V lost 5 bases and J 7 bases, leaving 11 bases between the germline ends. Germline V lookup: CDR1 SNHLY, CDR2 FYNNEI. The CDR3 covers 12 residues. Here the CDR3 DNA reads TGTGCCAGCAGTATTCGTGTGCGTGGCTACACCTTC. Protein sequence: CASSIRVRGYTF.

The V call is TRBV5-1, the J call TRBJ2-2; 7 bases align to TRBD1. The junction had 7 bases not matched to a gene; V was cut back by 4 bases and J by 4 bases. This CDR3 comprises 15 residues. Germline V gives CDR1 SGHRS, CDR2 YFSETQ. The CDR3 nucleotides read TGCGCCAGCAGCCCAGAGACAGGGTCCACCGGGGAGCTGTTTTTT. Encoded protein: CASSPETGSTGELFF.

This clone was seen only once. The CDR3 region has the DNA TGTGCCTGGAGTTCAAAGTGGGGGCCACCGTCGACTTACTATTCCTACGAGCAGTACTTC. It specifies CAWSSKWGPPSTYYSYEQYF. The rearrangement uses TRBV30 and TRBJ2-7; possible D gene TRBD1, 6 bases. The CDR3 has 20 residues. V was clipped by 2 bases and J by 1 base, with 30 bases between them. CDR1 and CDR2 from the germline V gene are GTSNPN and SVGIG (reference sequence).